This is a list of T cell receptor beta chains from one sample in a study of spatial heterogeneity in lung cancer. TCRdb called the 5' RACE reads again in MiXCR, with one record for every CDR3 protein. The sample holds 50,000 to 65,000 distinct CDR3 sequences, around 8.2% seen once. The starting material was PBMCs, obtained at surgery. The receptors shown here come from a female donor with early-stage non-small cell lung cancer. Both conserved end residues are part of each CDR3. The D gene is left open where the match is weak. Part of the rows lack a size; the others show once, few, many or a class for expanded clones.

v_call: TRBV25-1
clone_size: .
d_call: .
j_call: TRBJ2-1
cdr3_aa: CASSEGGSYNEQFF
cdr3_nt: TGTGCCAGCAGTGAGGGCGGTTCCTACAATGAGCAGTTCTTC

v_call: TRBV5-4
clone_size: few
d_call: .
j_call: TRBJ2-7
cdr3_aa: CASSLDAVNEQYF
cdr3_nt: TGTGCCAGCAGCCTAGATGCGGTGAACGAGCAGTACTTC

v_call: TRBV25-1
clone_size: .
d_call: .
j_call: TRBJ2-1
cdr3_aa: CASSGPGQIRYNEQFF
cdr3_nt: TGTGCCAGCAGTGGCCCAGGACAGATCCGCTACAATGAGCAGTTCTTC

v_call: TRBV3-1
clone_size: many
d_call: .
j_call: TRBJ1-1
cdr3_aa: CASSQAQGTEAFF
cdr3_nt: TGTGCCAGCAGCCAAGCACAGGGTACGGAAGCTTTCTTT

v_call: TRBV29-1
clone_size: few
d_call: .
j_call: TRBJ2-7
cdr3_aa: CSVLPRVSYEQYF
cdr3_nt: TGCAGCGTTTTACCACGGGTATCCTACGAGCAGTACTTC

v_call: TRBV20-1
clone_size: many
d_call: .
j_call: TRBJ1-1
cdr3_aa: CSAPDGGRGAFF
cdr3_nt: TGCAGTGCCCCCGATGGAGGTCGAGGGGCTTTCTTT

v_call: TRBV5-5
clone_size: few
d_call: TRBD1
j_call: TRBJ2-2
cdr3_aa: CASRQGANTGELFF
cdr3_nt: TGTGCCAGCAGACAGGGGGCAAACACCGGGGAGCTGTTTTTT

v_call: TRBV27
clone_size: .
d_call: TRBD1
j_call: TRBJ1-6
cdr3_aa: CATSDREGSPLHF
cdr3_nt: TGTGCCACCTCGGACAGGGAAGGATCACCCCTCCACTTT

v_call: TRBV28
clone_size: many
d_call: TRBD1
j_call: TRBJ1-1
cdr3_aa: CASRQTGVNTEAFF
cdr3_nt: TGTGCCAGCAGGCAGACAGGGGTGAACACTGAAGCTTTCTTT

v_call: TRBV6-5
clone_size: many
d_call: .
j_call: TRBJ2-5
cdr3_aa: CASSTTLLETQYF
cdr3_nt: TGTGCCAGCAGCACGACGTTATTGGAGACCCAGTACTTC

v_call: TRBV10-3
clone_size: .
d_call: TRBD1
j_call: TRBJ1-6
cdr3_aa: CAISMDRFSSPLHF
cdr3_nt: TGTGCCATCAGTATGGACAGGTTTAGTTCACCCCTCCACTTT

v_call: TRBV5-5
clone_size: .
d_call: TRBD2
j_call: TRBJ2-3
cdr3_aa: CASTQRDRQDTQYF
cdr3_nt: TGTGCCAGTACCCAGCGGGACCGGCAGGATACGCAGTATTTT

v_call: TRBV28
clone_size: .
d_call: .
j_call: TRBJ1-2
cdr3_aa: CASSLGTYYGYTF
cdr3_nt: TGTGCCAGCAGTTTAGGGACCTACTATGGCTACACCTTC

v_call: TRBV10-2
clone_size: few
d_call: TRBD1
j_call: TRBJ2-1
cdr3_aa: CASRRDSSYNEQFF
cdr3_nt: TGCGCCAGCAGGAGGGACAGCTCCTACAATGAGCAGTTCTTC

v_call: TRBV20-1
clone_size: many
d_call: TRBD2
j_call: TRBJ2-1
cdr3_aa: CSAPTSVFSSYNEQFF
cdr3_nt: TGCAGTGCGCCCACTAGCGTCTTTAGCTCCTACAATGAGCAGTTCTTC

v_call: TRBV10-3
clone_size: many
d_call: TRBD1
j_call: TRBJ2-7
cdr3_aa: CAIKNPTGGEEQYF
cdr3_nt: TGTGCCATCAAGAACCCTACAGGGGGAGAAGAGCAGTACTTC

v_call: TRBV28
clone_size: many
d_call: .
j_call: TRBJ2-1
cdr3_aa: CASKTLGGRQGNEQFF
cdr3_nt: TGTGCCAGCAAGACACTCGGCGGGAGACAGGGGAATGAGCAGTTCTTC

v_call: TRBV6-6
clone_size: .
d_call: TRBD1
j_call: TRBJ1-2
cdr3_aa: CASSLKDRGVVVYGYTF
cdr3_nt: TGTGCCAGCAGTTTAAAGGACAGGGGAGTAGTTGTGTATGGCTACACCTTC

v_call: TRBV29-1
clone_size: many
d_call: .
j_call: TRBJ2-3
cdr3_aa: CSVEKPGSTDTQYF
cdr3_nt: TGCAGCGTTGAAAAGCCTGGTAGCACAGATACGCAGTATTTT

v_call: TRBV7-2
clone_size: .
d_call: TRBD2
j_call: TRBJ2-2
cdr3_aa: CASSKTSGVNTGELFF
cdr3_nt: TGTGCCAGCAGCAAGACTAGCGGGGTGAACACCGGGGAGCTGTTTTTT

v_call: TRBV27
clone_size: .
d_call: .
j_call: TRBJ1-4
cdr3_aa: CASSFSRAGEKLFF
cdr3_nt: TGTGCCAGCAGTTTCAGTCGGGCCGGTGAAAAACTGTTTTTT

v_call: TRBV20-1
clone_size: .
d_call: TRBD1
j_call: TRBJ1-5
cdr3_aa: CSARRQGVGQPQHF
cdr3_nt: TGCAGTGCTAGGAGACAGGGGGTTGGTCAGCCCCAGCATTTT